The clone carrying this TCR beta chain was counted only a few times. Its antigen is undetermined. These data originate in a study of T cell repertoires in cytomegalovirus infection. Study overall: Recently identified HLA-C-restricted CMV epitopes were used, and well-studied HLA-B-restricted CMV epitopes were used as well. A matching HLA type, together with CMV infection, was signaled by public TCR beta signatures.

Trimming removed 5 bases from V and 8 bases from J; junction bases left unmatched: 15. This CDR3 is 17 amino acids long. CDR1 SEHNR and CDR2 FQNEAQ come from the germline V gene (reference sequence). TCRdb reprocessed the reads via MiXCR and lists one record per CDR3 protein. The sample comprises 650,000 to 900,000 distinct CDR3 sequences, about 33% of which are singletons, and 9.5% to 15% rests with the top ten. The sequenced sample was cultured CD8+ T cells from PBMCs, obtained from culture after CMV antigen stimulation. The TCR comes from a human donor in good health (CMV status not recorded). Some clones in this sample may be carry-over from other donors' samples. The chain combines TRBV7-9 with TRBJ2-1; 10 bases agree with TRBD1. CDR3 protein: CASSQTGQGYFVDEQFF. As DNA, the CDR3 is TGTGCCAGCAGCCAGACGGGACAGGGGTATTTTGTGGATGAGCAGTTCTTC. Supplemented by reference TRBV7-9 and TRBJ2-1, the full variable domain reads DTGVSQNPRHKITKRGQNVTFRCDPISEHNRLYWYRQTLGQGPEFLTYFQNEAQLEKSRLLSDRFSAERPKGSFSTLEIQRTEQGDSAMYLCASSQTGQGYFVDEQFFGPGTRLTVL.